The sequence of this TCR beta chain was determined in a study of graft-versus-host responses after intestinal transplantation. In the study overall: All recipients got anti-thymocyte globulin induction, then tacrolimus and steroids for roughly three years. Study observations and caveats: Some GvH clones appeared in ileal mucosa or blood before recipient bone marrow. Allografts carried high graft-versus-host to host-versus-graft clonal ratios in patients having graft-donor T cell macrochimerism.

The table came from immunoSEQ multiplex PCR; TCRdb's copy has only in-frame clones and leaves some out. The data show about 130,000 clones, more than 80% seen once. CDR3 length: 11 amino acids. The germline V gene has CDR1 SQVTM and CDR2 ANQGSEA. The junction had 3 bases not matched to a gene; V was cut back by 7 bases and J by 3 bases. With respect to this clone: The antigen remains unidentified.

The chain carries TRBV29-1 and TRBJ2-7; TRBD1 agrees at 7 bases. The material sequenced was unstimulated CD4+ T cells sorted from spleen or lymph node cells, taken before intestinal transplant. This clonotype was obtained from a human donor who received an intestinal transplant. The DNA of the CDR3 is TGCAGCGGGGGGACAGACTACGAGCAGTACTTC. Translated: CSGGTDYEQYF.